Listed here is a single T cell receptor beta chain. The target of this receptor is not known. No base quality information exists; no much larger clone differs at one position. The data were obtained in a study of blood T cell repertoires in COVID-19 (dated by TCRdb to the early 2020s). Background for the entire study: The collaborator samples originated in the United States, Italy and Spain and spanned the acute and convalescent phases of COVID-19. The prospective study material was composed of cDNA or gDNA derived from T cells, B-cell-depleted T cells, or PBMCs. The dataset comprised deeply sampled blood TCRbeta repertoires from subjects exposed to, actively infected with, or recovered from COVID-19. The repertoires were released in a freely available public database meant as a resource for research on the immune response to SARS-CoV-2. Samples were obtained from the ongoing ImmuneRACE study (first 160 participants) and from about 1,300 subjects provided by 6 global collaborators. Nearly every sample came with metadata listing a de-identified subject ID, COVID-19 status, age in years and sex. Where available, HLA class I and class II types were taken from metadata supplied by the sample provider and were not determined by assay-based typing.

The CDR3 runs 12 amino acids, cysteine and phenylalanine included. The sequence is cut down to CDR3 DNA, 36 bases in frame from base 1. Trimming at the junction amounts to 5 bases on V and 8 bases on J, and the germline ends lie 12 bases apart. At one collaborating source in Seattle, patients were enrolled during active infection and were followed longitudinally through the course of disease. Collaborating institutions collected whole blood in K2EDTA tubes following their own protocols. Collaborator samples were shipped for TCRbeta analysis as frozen whole blood, isolated PBMCs, or DNA extracted from either sample type. Findings and caveats that apply to the study as a whole: Clinical and demographic metadata were provided uncurated, with the amount varying by source and participant.

TCRbeta CDR3 regions were amplified from genomic DNA using the immunoSEQ Assay, a bias-controlled multiplex PCR. The paper's data handling went like this. The number of nucleated cells in each sample was estimated from the amplification of reference gene primers within the assay. To quantify the absolute abundance of each unique TCRbeta CDR3 rearrangement, sequence reads were collapsed and filtered. For each sample, productive Simpson clonality was calculated by taking the square root of Simpson's diversity index across productive rearrangements. TCRdb limited this immuneACCESS table to in-frame rearrangements with V and J called. A share of clones is missing; checked studies link under half to unresolved V genes, and the rest is unexplained. V and J calls and clone size are given by that table; D and trimming were obtained from the DNA. The sample data list about 390,000 clones, and over 75% of these were observed just once. The ten largest clones capture about 2.3% of the sample.

Specimen: peripheral blood. This receptor chain uses TRBV12-3 or TRBV12-4 and TRBJ1-2; a confident D gene designation cannot be given. This sequence was found in a woman in her sixties or seventies with COVID-19, enrolled during active disease. The bases read TGTGCCAGCAGTCCAAGTGTAGAGGGCTACACCTTC. It translates to CASSPSVEGYTF.